This TCR beta chain originates from a study of T cells in Graves' hyperthyroidism and ophthalmopathy. On this clonotype: Its target is not known.

Newly diagnosed patients aged 18 to 65 had hyperthyroidism of under 2 months' duration. What was amplified from RNA transcripts were TCR beta CDR3 regions. HTBI primers were used for first-round RT-PCR of the TCR CDR3. TCRdb reprocessed the multiplex PCR reads via MiXCR and lists one record per CDR3 protein. This sample carries a few hundred thousand distinct CDR3 sequences, just under 15% of them seen once, and the ten largest clones take about 30%. Whole-study findings and limits: Model-based prediction identified ophthalmopathy a median approximately 6 months prior to its onset. Ophthalmopathy was separated from stable hyperthyroidism by a 13 V-J model.

There are 18 residues in the CDR3. The germline gives CDR1 KGHDR, CDR2 SFDVKD. V lost 5 bases and J lost 5; bases outside the gene matches: 12. The sequencing input was blood. V and J are TRBV24-1 and TRBJ2-1, with 12 positions matching TRBD2. The sequence was collected from a woman aged 30 to 39 with Graves' hyperthyroidism. This CDR3 is CATSGQLTSGRRHNEQFF. CDR3 nucleotide sequence: TGTGCCACCAGTGGCCAACTAACTAGCGGGAGGAGGCACAATGAGCAGTTCTTC.